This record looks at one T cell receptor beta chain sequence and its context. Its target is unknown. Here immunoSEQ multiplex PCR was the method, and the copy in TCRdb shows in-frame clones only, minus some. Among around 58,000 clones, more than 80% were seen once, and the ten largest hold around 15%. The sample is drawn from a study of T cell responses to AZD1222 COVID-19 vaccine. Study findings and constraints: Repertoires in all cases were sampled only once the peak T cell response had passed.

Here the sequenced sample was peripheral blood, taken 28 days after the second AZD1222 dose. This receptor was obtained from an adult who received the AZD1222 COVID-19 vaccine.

The CDR3 region is CASSLAGPDSPLHF. In DNA, the CDR3 is TGTGCCAGCAGCTTAGCCGGGCCCGATTCACCCCTCCACTTT. This chain connects TRBV13 to TRBJ1-6; D ambiguous. Germline-derived CDR1 and CDR2 are PRHDT and FYEKMQ (reference sequence). The V end lost 1 base, the J end lost 8 bases, and 9 bases lay between the germline ends. The CDR3 is 14 residues long.